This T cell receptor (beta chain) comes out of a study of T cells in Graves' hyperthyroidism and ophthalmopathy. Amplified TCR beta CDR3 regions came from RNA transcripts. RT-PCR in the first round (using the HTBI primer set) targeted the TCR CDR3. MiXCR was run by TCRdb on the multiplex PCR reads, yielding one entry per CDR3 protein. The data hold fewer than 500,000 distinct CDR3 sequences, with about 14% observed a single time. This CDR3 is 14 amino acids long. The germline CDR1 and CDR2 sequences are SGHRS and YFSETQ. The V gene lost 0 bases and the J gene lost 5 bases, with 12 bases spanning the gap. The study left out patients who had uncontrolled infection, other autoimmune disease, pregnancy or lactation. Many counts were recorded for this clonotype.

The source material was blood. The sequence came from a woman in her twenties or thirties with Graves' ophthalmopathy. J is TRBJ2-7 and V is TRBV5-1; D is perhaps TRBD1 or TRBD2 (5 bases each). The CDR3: CASSLGGTNDEQYF. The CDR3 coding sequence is TGCGCCAGCAGCTTGGGAGGGACGAATGACGAGCAGTACTTC.